The 2 T cell receptor beta chains presented below share a single source sample, sequenced in a study of blood T cell repertoires in COVID-19. TCRdb's table, derived via immunoSEQ multiplex PCR, lists solely in-frame clones and lacks some. The sample yields about 140,000 clones, 84% seen once. Source material: peripheral blood. The receptors stem from a woman in her fifties or sixties with acute or convalescent COVID-19.

This sequence joins TRBV3-1 (or the pseudogene TRBV3-2) and TRBJ2-7, with 7 bases fitting TRBD2. CDR3 length equals 17 residues. V shed 3 bases and J 1 base; nucleotides not matched to a gene: 12. Germline V gene sequence: CDR1 LGHDT, CDR2 YNNKEL (reference sequence). The CDR3 region is CASSHVSTAGRSYEQYF. CDR3 DNA: TGTGCCAGCAGCCATGTTTCGACAGCGGGGAGGTCCTACGAGCAGTACTTC.

The chain couples TRBV7-8 to TRBJ1-5, with D possibly TRBD1 on 5 matching bases. This CDR3 is 13 amino acids long. CDR1 and CDR2 from the germline V gene are SGHVS and FQNEAQ. Trimming shortened V by 5 bases and J by 6 bases, and 11 bases separated the two germline ends. CDR3 amino acids: CASSRLGVQPQHF. The CDR3 DNA sequence: TGTGCCAGCAGCCGCCTAGGGGTTCAGCCCCAGCATTTT.